One sample yielded the 21 T cell receptor beta chains listed below, sequenced in a study of T cells in localized non-small cell lung cancer. Profiled with immunoSEQ multiplex PCR; TCRdb holds only in-frame clones, not every one. The data contain 75,000 to 95,000 clones, over 80% of them seen just once; the ten biggest clones take up roughly 15%. The sample in question was peripheral blood, obtained before any cancer treatment. The receptors here all came from a man aged 40-75 years with stage I squamous cell lung carcinoma.

The CDR3 region is CASSRGRPNTGELFF. CDR3 in DNA: TGTGCCAGCTCGCGGGGTCGTCCGAACACCGGGGAGCTGTTTTTT. The V call is TRBV6-5, the J call TRBJ2-2, with a possible D match to TRBD2 (6 bases). CDR1 and CDR2 (germline): MNHEY, SVGAGI. The CDR3 has 15 amino acids. The V gene lost 8 bases and the J gene lost 0 bases, with 13 bases spanning the gap.

This clone was picked up a small number of times. The chain employs TRBV2 and TRBJ1-1, with D hard to call. This CDR3 contains 13 residues. Germline V gives CDR1 SNHLY, CDR2 FYNNEI. V was pared by 2 bases and J by 1 base, with 5 bases between. The CDR3 loop is CASSEMANTEAFF. In DNA, the CDR3 is TGTGCCAGCAGTGAAATGGCGAACACTGAAGCTTTCTTT.

This clone appeared once. The genes are TRBV27 and TRBJ2-2, with a weak D call TRBD1 (5 bases). The CDR3 extends over 16 amino acids. Germline-derived CDR1 and CDR2 are MNHEY and SMNVEV (reference sequence). V lost 8 bases and J 0 bases, leaving 16 bases between the germline ends. In DNA form, the CDR3 reads TGTGCCAGCTCCCCAACAGGAGCCGCGAACACCGGGGAGCTGTTTTTT. Its protein product is CASSPTGAANTGELFF.

The CDR3: CASSIDQRQGTNTEAFF. CDR3 DNA sequence: TGTGCCAGTAGTATAGACCAGAGACAGGGAACAAACACTGAAGCTTTCTTT. V usage is TRBV19 and J usage is TRBJ1-1; 7 bases match TRBD1. The CDR3 totals 17 residues. Trimming cost V 0 bases and J 2 bases; bases outside gene matches: 9. Germline V gene sequence: CDR1 LNHDA, CDR2 SQIVND (reference sequence).

This clone appeared once. This chain links TRBV10-3 with TRBJ1-4; D possibly corresponds to TRBD1 (6 bases). Germline values: CDR1 ENHRY, CDR2 SYGVKD. This CDR3 has 14 residues. V lost 6 bases to trimming and J lost 10 bases, with 18 bases between them. The CDR3 region is CAISSGVEWGKLFF. CDR3 sequence (DNA): TGTGCCATCAGCTCAGGGGTGGAGTGGGGAAAACTGTTTTTT.

The chain has TRBV5-1 and TRBJ2-5; the D is unclear. Germline values: CDR1 SGHRS, CDR2 YFSETQ. Trimming removed 7 bases at V and 5 bases at J, with 21 bases between. This CDR3 is 15 amino acids long. Here the CDR3 DNA reads TGCGCCAGCGCATCAATGGGGATGATCAGGGAGACCCAGTACTTC. It codes for CASASMGMIRETQYF.

The chain recombines TRBV7-9 with TRBJ1-3; D uncertain. The germline V gene encodes CDR1 SEHNR and CDR2 FQNEAQ (reference sequence). The CDR3 has 14 residues. Trimming shortened V by 1 base and J by 7 bases, and 11 bases separated the two germline ends. The CDR3 sequence is CASSLGEVRNTIYF. The CDR3 nucleotides are TGTGCCAGCAGCTTAGGCGAGGTCAGGAACACCATATATTTT.

This chain uses TRBV15 with TRBJ2-5, with D perhaps TRBD2 (5 bases). The CDR3 runs 12 residues. CDR1 and CDR2 (germline): LNHNV, YYDKDF (reference sequence). The V end lost 6 bases, the J end lost 3 bases, and 8 bases lay between the germline ends. The CDR3 nucleotides read TGTGCCACCAGGGACGGGAAAGAGACCCAGTACTTC. Amino acids: CATRDGKETQYF.

The V call is TRBV28, the J call TRBJ1-5; D perhaps matches TRBD1 (5 bases). This CDR3 has 13 amino acids. The germline V gene has CDR1 MDHEN and CDR2 SYDVKM. V was pared by 3 bases and J by 5 bases, with 8 bases between. CDR3 protein: CASSLGPDQPQHF. In nucleotides, the CDR3 is TGTGCCAGCAGTTTGGGGCCCGATCAGCCCCAGCATTTT.

V is TRBV18 and J is TRBJ2-2; 8 bases agree with TRBD2. V shed 0 bases, J shed 7 bases, and the junction held 7 bases outside the gene matches. The CDR3 totals 16 residues. Germline loops: CDR1 KGHSH, CDR2 LQKENI. CDR3 sequence reads: CASSPPPSGGLGELFF. CDR3 nucleotide sequence: TGTGCCAGCTCACCACCGCCGAGCGGGGGTCTCGGGGAGCTGTTTTTT.

CDR3 nucleotide sequence: TGTGCCAGCAGCTTTACTAGCGGGGGAAGGGAGACCCAGTACTTC. Translation: CASSFTSGGRETQYF. The V gene is TRBV7-3, the J gene TRBJ2-5; TRBD2 matches 11 bases. The trim removed 3 bases at V and 5 bases at J, leaving 5 bases unmatched. Germline CDR1 reads SGHTA; CDR2 reads FQGTGA. The CDR3 has 15 residues. The variable domain in full, completed from reference TRBV7-3 and TRBJ2-5, reads GAGVSQTPSNKVTEKGKYVELRCDPISGHTALYWYRQSLGQGPEFLIYFQGTGAADDSGLPNDRFFAVRPEGSVSTLKIQRTERGDSAVYLCASSFTSGGRETQYFGPGTRLLVL.

The chain combines TRBV7-2 with TRBJ1-3, with D perhaps TRBD1 (6 bases). V dropped 5 bases and J dropped 3 bases, with 14 bases sitting between them. There are 15 residues in the CDR3. Germline V gives CDR1 SGHTA, CDR2 FQGNSA. CDR3 protein: CASSTHREVGNTIYF. In nucleotides, the CDR3 is TGTGCCAGCAGCACACACAGGGAGGTTGGAAACACCATATATTTT.

This chain connects TRBV7-9 to TRBJ2-1; D might be TRBD1 or TRBD2, each matching 6 bases. Germline V gives CDR1 SEHNR, CDR2 FQNEAQ (reference sequence). This CDR3 spans 15 amino acids. V was trimmed by 6 bases and J by 6 bases, leaving 18 bases between them. CDR3 sequence: CASSLRGVRGNEQFF. In nucleotides, the CDR3 is TGTGCCAGCAGTTTGAGGGGGGTCAGGGGCAATGAGCAGTTCTTC.

V is TRBV19 and J is TRBJ2-5; TRBD2 agrees at 9 bases. Unmatched junction bases numbered 11, after V lost 2 bases and J lost 10 bases. CDR1 is LNHDA and CDR2 is SQIVND in the germline V gene (reference sequence). CDR3 length: 15 amino acids. The CDR3 is CASSISGGTAQNQYF. CDR3 sequence (DNA): TGTGCCAGTAGTATAAGCGGGGGGACCGCTCAAAACCAGTACTTC.

The chain carries TRBV6-6 and TRBJ1-1; 10 bases align to TRBD1. CDR1 and CDR2 from the germline V gene are MNHNY and SVGAGI (reference sequence). The CDR3 contains 16 residues. V shed 6 bases, J shed 7 bases, and the junction held 14 bases outside the gene matches. CDR3 in DNA: TGTGCCAGCAGCCCTTCTTGGGACAGGGGTAAGAGTGAAGCTTTCTTT. Residues: CASSPSWDRGKSEAFF.

The chain recombines TRBV5-5 with TRBJ1-3; the D is unclear. Per the germline V gene, CDR1 is SGHKS and CDR2 is YYEKEE (reference sequence). With 3 bases removed from V and 0 bases from J, the gap between germline ends came to 16 bases. This CDR3 contains 17 residues. In DNA, the CDR3 is TGTGCCAGCAGCTCGGCCCCCTACTTAACCTCTGGAAACACCATATATTTT. This encodes CASSSAPYLTSGNTIYF. Full variable domain (rest looked up from reference TRBV5-5 and TRBJ1-3): DAGVTQSPTHLIKTRGQQVTLRCSPISGHKSVSWYQQVLGQGPQFIFQYYEKEERGRGNFPDRFSARQFPNYSSELNVNALLLGDSALYLCASSSAPYLTSGNTIYFGEGSWLTVV.

The chain joins TRBV5-4 to TRBJ2-7; 8 nucleotides match TRBD1. The V segment lost 4 bases and the J segment 2 bases; nucleotides outside the gene matches: 8. Looked up from germline, CDR1 is SGHNT and CDR2 is YYREEE (reference sequence). The CDR3 contains 15 residues. The CDR3 DNA reads as TGTGCCAGCAGCGGAACCGGGACAGGAACCTACGAGCAGTACTTC. Its protein product is CASSGTGTGTYEQYF.

V gene TRBV6-5 combines with J gene TRBJ1-5; D unclear. V lost 4 bases to trimming and J lost 4 bases, with 8 bases between them. The germline V gene encodes CDR1 MNHEY and CDR2 SVGAGI. The CDR3 totals 13 residues. CDR3 nucleotide sequence: TGTGCCAGCAGTTTGTCCGGGAATCAGCCCCAGCATTTT. The encoded protein is CASSLSGNQPQHF.

The V call is TRBV7-9, the J call TRBJ2-2, with 13 positions matching TRBD2. J gave up 1 base and V 4 bases, and 6 bases lay outside the gene matches. The CDR3 is made up of 18 amino acids. Germline V gene sequence: CDR1 SEHNR, CDR2 FQNEAQ (reference sequence). CDR3 loop: CASSSLTSGGQNTGELFF. The CDR3, as DNA: TGTGCCAGCAGCTCCTTGACTAGCGGGGGGCAGAACACCGGGGAGCTGTTTTTT.

The chain combines TRBV7-2 with TRBJ2-7; TRBD2 aligns across 7 bases. CDR3 length: 15 residues. Germline CDR1 SGHTA, CDR2 FQGNSA. Losses at the gene ends were 2 bases for V and 3 bases for J; bases not matched to a gene: 7. CDR3 sequence reads: CASSLTHGGYYEQYF. The CDR3 region has the DNA TGTGCCAGCAGCTTAACCCACGGGGGGTACTACGAGCAGTACTTC.

The gene calls are TRBV5-5 and TRBJ1-5, with D unclear. Trimming pared 5 bases from V and 6 bases from J, leaving 9 bases between. The CDR3 has 12 amino acids. Germline CDR1 SGHKS, CDR2 YYEKEE (reference sequence). This CDR3 reads CASSPDGQPQHF. The CDR3 DNA follows: TGTGCCAGCAGTCCGGACGGTCAGCCCCAGCATTTT. Full variable domain (rest looked up from reference TRBV5-5 and TRBJ1-5): DAGVTQSPTHLIKTRGQQVTLRCSPISGHKSVSWYQQVLGQGPQFIFQYYEKEERGRGNFPDRFSARQFPNYSSELNVNALLLGDSALYLCASSPDGQPQHFGDGTRLSIL.